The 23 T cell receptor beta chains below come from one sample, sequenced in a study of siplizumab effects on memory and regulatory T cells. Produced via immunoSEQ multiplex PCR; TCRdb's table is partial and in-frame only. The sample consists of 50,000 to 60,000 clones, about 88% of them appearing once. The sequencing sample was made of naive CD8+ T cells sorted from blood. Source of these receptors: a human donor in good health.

CDR3 sequence: CASRDSSYNEQFF. The CDR3 nucleotides are TGCGCCAGCCGGGACTCCTCCTACAATGAGCAGTTCTTC. The chain employs TRBV5-1 and TRBJ2-1; TRBD2 might be the D (6 bases). The length of the CDR3 is 13 residues. Germline CDR1 SGHRS, CDR2 YFSETQ. V was cut by 7 bases and J by 0 bases, with 8 bases left in between.

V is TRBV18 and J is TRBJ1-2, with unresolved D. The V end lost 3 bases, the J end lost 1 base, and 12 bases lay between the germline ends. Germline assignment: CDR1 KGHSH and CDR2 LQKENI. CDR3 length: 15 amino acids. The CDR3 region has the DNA TGTGCCAGCTCACCCCGTTCTGGGGATAACTATGGCTACACCTTC. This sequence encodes CASSPRSGDNYGYTF.

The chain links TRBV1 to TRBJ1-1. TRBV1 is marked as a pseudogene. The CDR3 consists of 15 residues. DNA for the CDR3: TGCACCAGCAGCCAAGAAGGGGCGGGGAACACTGAAGCTTTCTTT. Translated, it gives CTSSQEGAGNTEAFF.

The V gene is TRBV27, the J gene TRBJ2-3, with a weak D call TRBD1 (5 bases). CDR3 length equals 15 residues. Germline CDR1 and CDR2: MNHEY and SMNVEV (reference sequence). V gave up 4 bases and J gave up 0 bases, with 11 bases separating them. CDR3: CASSSSTASTDTQYF. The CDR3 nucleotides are TGTGCCAGCAGTTCGTCGACAGCCAGCACAGATACGCAGTATTTT.

The CDR3 DNA reads TGTGCCATCTTGGGACAGACACATGGCTACACCTTC. Its translation: CAILGQTHGYTF. The chain combines TRBV10-3 with TRBJ1-2, with 7 bases fitting TRBD1. From germline, CDR1 is ENHRY and CDR2 SYGVKD. After removal of 8 bases from V and 6 bases from J, the junction contained 6 bases not matched to a gene. CDR3 length equals 12 residues.

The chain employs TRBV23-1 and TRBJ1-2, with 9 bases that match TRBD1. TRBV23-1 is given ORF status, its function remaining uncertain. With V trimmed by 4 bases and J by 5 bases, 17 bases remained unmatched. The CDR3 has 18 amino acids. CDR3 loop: CASSPQPGQGPPGYGYTF. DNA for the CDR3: TGCGCCAGCAGTCCACAACCGGGACAGGGCCCTCCTGGGTATGGCTACACCTTC.

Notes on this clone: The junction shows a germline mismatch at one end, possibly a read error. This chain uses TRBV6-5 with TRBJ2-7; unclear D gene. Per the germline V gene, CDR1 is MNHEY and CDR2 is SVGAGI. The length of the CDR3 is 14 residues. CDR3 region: CASSYFGPSDEQYF. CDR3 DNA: TGTGCCAGCAGTTACTTCGGACCCTCCGACGAGCAGTACTTC.

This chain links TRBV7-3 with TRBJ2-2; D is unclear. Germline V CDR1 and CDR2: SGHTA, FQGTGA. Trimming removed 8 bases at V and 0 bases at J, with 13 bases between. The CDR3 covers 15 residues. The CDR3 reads CASGPTPSNTGELFF. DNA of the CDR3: TGTGCCAGCGGACCGACCCCCTCGAACACCGGGGAGCTGTTTTTT.

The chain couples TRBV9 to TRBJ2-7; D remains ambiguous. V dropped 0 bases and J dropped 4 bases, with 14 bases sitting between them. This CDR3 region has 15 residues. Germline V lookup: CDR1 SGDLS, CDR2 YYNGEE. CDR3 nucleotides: TGTGCCAGCAGCGTAGAAGCGACTGCGACATACGAGCAGTACTTC. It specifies CASSVEATATYEQYF.

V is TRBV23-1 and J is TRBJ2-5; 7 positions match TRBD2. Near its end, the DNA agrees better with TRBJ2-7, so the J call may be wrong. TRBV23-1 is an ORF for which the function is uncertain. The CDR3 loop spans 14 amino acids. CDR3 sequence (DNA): TGCGCCAGCAGTCAACCCCCGGGGAGGGACGAGCAGTACTTC. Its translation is CASSQPPGRDEQYF.

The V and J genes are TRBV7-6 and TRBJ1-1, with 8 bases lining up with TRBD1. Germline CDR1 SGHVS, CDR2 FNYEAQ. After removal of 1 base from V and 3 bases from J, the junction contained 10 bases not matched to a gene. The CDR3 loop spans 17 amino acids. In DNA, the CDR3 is TGTGCCAGCAGCTTAGACCCGGGACAGGCCCGGGACACTGAAGCTTTCTTT. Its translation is CASSLDPGQARDTEAFF.

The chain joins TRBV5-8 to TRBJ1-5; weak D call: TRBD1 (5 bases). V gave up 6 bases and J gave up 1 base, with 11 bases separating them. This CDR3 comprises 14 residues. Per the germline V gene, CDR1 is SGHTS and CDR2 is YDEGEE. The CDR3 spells CASNYPGSNQPQHF. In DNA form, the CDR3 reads TGTGCCAGCAACTATCCAGGGAGCAATCAGCCCCAGCATTTT.

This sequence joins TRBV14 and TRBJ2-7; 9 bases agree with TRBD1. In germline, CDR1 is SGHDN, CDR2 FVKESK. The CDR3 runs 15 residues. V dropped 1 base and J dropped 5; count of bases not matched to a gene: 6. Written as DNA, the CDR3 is TGTGCCAGCAGCCAAGGATGGGACAGGGACCACGAGCAGTACTTC. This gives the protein CASSQGWDRDHEQYF.

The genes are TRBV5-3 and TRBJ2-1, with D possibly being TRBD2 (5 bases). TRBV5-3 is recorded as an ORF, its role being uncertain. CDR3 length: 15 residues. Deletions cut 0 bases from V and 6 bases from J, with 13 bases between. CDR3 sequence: CARSLEGIRGNEQFF. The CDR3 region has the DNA TGTGCCAGAAGCTTGGAAGGAATTCGGGGCAATGAGCAGTTCTTC.

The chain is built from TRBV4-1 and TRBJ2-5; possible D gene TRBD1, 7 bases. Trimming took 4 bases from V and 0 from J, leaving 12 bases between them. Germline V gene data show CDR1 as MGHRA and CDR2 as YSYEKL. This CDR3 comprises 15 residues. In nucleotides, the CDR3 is TGCGCCAGCAGCCCTAGCGACAGGGACCAAGAGACCCAGTACTTC. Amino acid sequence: CASSPSDRDQETQYF.

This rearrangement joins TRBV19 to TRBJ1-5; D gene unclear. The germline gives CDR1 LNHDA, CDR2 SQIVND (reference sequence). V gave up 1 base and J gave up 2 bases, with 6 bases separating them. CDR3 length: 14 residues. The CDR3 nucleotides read TGTGCCAGTAGTATAGGGATGGGCAATCAGCCCCAGCATTTT. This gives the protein CASSIGMGNQPQHF.

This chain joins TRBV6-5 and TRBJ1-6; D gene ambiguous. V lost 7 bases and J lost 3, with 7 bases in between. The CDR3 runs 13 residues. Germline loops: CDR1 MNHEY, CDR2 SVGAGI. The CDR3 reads CASTLSYNSPLHF. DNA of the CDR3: TGTGCCAGCACACTGAGCTATAATTCACCCCTCCACTTT.

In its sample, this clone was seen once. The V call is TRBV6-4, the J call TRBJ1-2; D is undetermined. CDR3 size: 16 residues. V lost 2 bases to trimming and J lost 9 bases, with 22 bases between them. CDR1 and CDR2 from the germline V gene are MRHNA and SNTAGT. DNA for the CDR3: TGTGCCAGCAGTGACCCAACCCGGGCGGCCGTACCTCGCTACACCTTC. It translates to CASSDPTRAAVPRYTF.

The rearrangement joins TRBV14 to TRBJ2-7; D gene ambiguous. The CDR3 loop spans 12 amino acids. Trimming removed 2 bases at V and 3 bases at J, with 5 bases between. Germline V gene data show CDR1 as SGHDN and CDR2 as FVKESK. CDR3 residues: CASSQWDYEQYF. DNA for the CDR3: TGTGCCAGCAGCCAATGGGACTACGAGCAGTACTTC.

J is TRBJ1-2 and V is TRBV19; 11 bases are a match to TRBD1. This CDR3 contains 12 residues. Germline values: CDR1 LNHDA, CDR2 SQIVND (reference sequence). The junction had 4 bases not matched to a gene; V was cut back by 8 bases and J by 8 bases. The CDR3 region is CASGQGAFGYTF. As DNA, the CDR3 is TGTGCCAGTGGACAGGGGGCTTTCGGCTACACCTTC.

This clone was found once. CDR3 amino acids: CASSWTDLGHEQYF. CDR3 DNA sequence: TGTGCCAGCAGCTGGACGGATCTGGGCCACGAGCAGTACTTC. This chain connects TRBV5-4 to TRBJ2-7, with no clear D. Trimming pared 3 bases from V and 5 bases from J, leaving 15 bases between. The germline V gene encodes CDR1 SGHNT and CDR2 YYREEE (reference sequence). The CDR3 has 14 amino acids.

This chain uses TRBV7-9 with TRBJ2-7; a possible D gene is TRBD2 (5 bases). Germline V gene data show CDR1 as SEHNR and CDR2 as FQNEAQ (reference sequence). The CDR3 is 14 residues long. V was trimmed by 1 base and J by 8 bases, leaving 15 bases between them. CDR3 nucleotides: TGTGCCAGCAGCTTAGGGTACGGGGATTTGCAGCAGTACTTC. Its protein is CASSLGYGDLQQYF.

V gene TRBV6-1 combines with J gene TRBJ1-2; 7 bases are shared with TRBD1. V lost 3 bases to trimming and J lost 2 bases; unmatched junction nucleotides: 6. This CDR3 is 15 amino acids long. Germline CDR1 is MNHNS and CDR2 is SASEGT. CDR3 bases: TGTGCCAGCAGTGAGCTTGCGACAGGGAACTATGGCTACACCTTC. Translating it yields CASSELATGNYGYTF.